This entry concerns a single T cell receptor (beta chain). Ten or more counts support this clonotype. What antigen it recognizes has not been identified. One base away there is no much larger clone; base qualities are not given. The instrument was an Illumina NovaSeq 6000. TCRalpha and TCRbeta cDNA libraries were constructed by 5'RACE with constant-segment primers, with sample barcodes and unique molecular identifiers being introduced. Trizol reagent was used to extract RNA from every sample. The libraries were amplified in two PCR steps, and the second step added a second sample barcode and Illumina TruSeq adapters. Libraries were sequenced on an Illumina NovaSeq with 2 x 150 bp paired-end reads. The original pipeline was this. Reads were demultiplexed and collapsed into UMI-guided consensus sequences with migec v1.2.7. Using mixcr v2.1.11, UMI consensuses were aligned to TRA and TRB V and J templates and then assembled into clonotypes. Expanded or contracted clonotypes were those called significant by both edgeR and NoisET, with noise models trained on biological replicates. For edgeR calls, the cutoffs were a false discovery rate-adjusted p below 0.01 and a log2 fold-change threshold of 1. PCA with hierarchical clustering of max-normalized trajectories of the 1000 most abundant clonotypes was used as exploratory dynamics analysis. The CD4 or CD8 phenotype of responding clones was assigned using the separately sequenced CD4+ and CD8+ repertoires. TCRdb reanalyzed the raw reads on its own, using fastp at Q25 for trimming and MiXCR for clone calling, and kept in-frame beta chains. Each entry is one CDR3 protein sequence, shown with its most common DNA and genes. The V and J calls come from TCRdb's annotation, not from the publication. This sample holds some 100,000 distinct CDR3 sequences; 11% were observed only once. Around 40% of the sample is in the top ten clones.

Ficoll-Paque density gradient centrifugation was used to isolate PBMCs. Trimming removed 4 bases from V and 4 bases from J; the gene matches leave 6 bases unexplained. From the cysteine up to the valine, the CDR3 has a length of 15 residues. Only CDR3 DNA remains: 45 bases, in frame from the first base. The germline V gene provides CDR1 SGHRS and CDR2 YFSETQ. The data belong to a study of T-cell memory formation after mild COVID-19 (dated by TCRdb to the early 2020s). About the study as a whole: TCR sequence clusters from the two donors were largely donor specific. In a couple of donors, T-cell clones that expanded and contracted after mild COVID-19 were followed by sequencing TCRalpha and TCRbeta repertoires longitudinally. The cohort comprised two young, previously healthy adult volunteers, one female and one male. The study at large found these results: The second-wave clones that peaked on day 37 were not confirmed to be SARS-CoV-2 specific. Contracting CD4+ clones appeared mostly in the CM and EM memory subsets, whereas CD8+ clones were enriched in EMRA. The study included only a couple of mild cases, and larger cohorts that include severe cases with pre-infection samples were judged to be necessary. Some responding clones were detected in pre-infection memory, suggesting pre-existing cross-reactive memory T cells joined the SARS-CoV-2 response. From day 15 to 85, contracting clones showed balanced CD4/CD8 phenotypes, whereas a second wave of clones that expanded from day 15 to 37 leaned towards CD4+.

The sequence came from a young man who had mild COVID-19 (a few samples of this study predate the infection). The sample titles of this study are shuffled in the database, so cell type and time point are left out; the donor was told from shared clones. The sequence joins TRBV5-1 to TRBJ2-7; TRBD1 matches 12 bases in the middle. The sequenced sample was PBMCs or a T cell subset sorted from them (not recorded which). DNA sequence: TGCGCCAGCAGCGCGGGGACAGGGGGCGGGTACGAGCAGTACGTC. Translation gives CASSAGTGGGYEQYV.